Listed here are 21 T cell receptor beta chains from one sample, sequenced in a study of cytomegalovirus exposure and HLA in healthy donors. Produced via immunoSEQ multiplex PCR; TCRdb's table is partial and in-frame only. The sample lists approximately 65,000 clones, roughly 93% occurring once. Sequences were obtained from PBMCs. These receptor sequences come from a woman aged 18 to 35 in good health and CMV-seronegative.

This chain uses TRBV20-1 with TRBJ1-1; 7 bases map to TRBD1. The CDR3 is 11 amino acids. Germline values: CDR1 DFQATT, CDR2 SNEGSKA (reference sequence). J lost 10 bases, V lost 0 bases, and 2 bases had no gene match. CDR3 sequence (DNA): TGCAGTGCTAGAGATCAGGGGGGAGCTTTCTTT. Encoded protein: CSARDQGGAFF.

A single count supports this clone. Compared with germline, one end of the junction differs, possibly owing to a read error. This chain uses TRBV5-4 with TRBJ2-1, with 8 bases aligning to TRBD2. CDR3 size: 14 residues. Germline-derived CDR1 and CDR2 are SGHNT and YYREEE (reference sequence). The CDR3 loop is CASSSGLDYHEQFF. CDR3 DNA: TGTGCCAGCAGCTCGGGACTAGACTACCATGAGCAGTTCTTC.

The CDR3 sequence: CASSRLAGGPTYEQYF. The CDR3 DNA is TGTGCCAGCAGCCGACTAGCGGGAGGGCCGACCTACGAGCAGTACTTC. The chain is built from TRBV27 and TRBJ2-7; TRBD2 agrees at 14 bases. J gave up 2 bases and V 6 bases, and 6 bases lay outside the gene matches. Per the germline V gene, CDR1 is MNHEY and CDR2 is SMNVEV (reference sequence). The length of the CDR3 is 16 residues.

Only a few counts were recorded for this clone. The chain is built from TRBV2 and TRBJ2-3; weak D call: TRBD2 (6 bases). There are 15 residues in the CDR3. The V and J ends lost 7 bases and 0 bases respectively, with 14 bases between them. CDR1 SNHLY and CDR2 FYNNEI come from the germline V gene. The CDR3 here is CASTRDSLSTDTQYF. The CDR3 DNA reads TGTGCCAGCACCCGGGACTCCCTGAGCACAGATACGCAGTATTTT.

The chain links TRBV4-1 to TRBJ2-5; 12 nucleotides align to TRBD2. Germline CDR1 reads MGHRA; CDR2 reads YSYEKL. The CDR3 sequence is 17 residues long. V gave up 0 bases and J gave up 5 bases; unmatched junction bases: 7. In DNA form, the CDR3 reads TGCGCCAGCAGCCAAGATCTAGCGGGAGGGCTAGTGGAGACCCAGTACTTC. Protein: CASSQDLAGGLVETQYF.

The rearrangement joins TRBV7-2 to TRBJ2-1; the D is unclear. CDR3 size: 13 residues. V was trimmed by 3 bases and J by 8 bases, leaving 11 bases between them. Germline V gene data show CDR1 as SGHTA and CDR2 as FQGNSA. The CDR3 reads CASSFNLQDEQFF. DNA for the CDR3: TGTGCCAGCAGCTTTAACCTCCAGGATGAGCAGTTCTTC. The whole variable domain, remainder taken from reference TRBV7-2 and TRBJ2-1, is GAGVSQSPSNKVTEKGKDVELRCDPISGHTALYWYRQSLGQGLEFLIYFQGNSAPDKSGLPSDRFSAERTGGSVSTLTIQRTQQEDSAVYLCASSFNLQDEQFFGPGTRLTVL.

This sequence joins TRBV15 and TRBJ2-2; 12 nucleotides line up with TRBD1. Germline CDR1 LNHNV, CDR2 YYDKDF (reference sequence). The ends lost 5 bases at V and 1 base at J; junction bases unmatched: 5. The CDR3 spans 17 residues. The CDR3 region has the DNA TGTGCCACCAGCGGGGGACAGGGGGCCTGGAACACCGGGGAGCTGTTTTTT. This gives the protein CATSGGQGAWNTGELFF.

The rearrangement joins TRBV29-1 to TRBJ2-7, with D hard to call. The CDR3 spans 12 residues. Germline loops: CDR1 SQVTM, CDR2 ANQGSEA. Trimming cost V 6 bases and J 6 bases, with 15 bases left between them. In DNA form, the CDR3 reads TGCAGCGTGGAGAGAGAATTAGGCGAGCAGTACTTC. Its translation is CSVERELGEQYF.

V usage is TRBV4-1 and J usage is TRBJ1-2, with 8 bases aligning to TRBD1. This CDR3 spans 15 amino acids. With 0 bases clipped from V and 6 bases from J, the junction kept 6 bases outside the gene matches. Germline V gives CDR1 MGHRA, CDR2 YSYEKL. The CDR3 nucleotides read TGCGCCAGCAGCCAAGAAACAGGGGGAGCAAATGGCTACACCTTC. Translated, it gives CASSQETGGANGYTF.

CDR3 bases: TGTGCCAGCAGTGAAGCAGGGGATTCTAATGAAAAACTGTTTTTT. Translation: CASSEAGDSNEKLFF. This chain joins TRBV6-1 and TRBJ1-4, with D possibly TRBD1 on 5 matching bases. CDR3 length: 15 residues. The V end was cut by 0 bases, the J end by 3 bases, with 8 bases between. CDR1 MNHNS and CDR2 SASEGT come from the germline V gene.

The genes are TRBV4-1 and TRBJ1-1; D remains ambiguous. The CDR3 spans 14 residues. The germline V gene has CDR1 MGHRA and CDR2 YSYEKL. The V end was cut by 4 bases, the J end by 4 bases, with 13 bases between. The CDR3: CASSPLARGTEAFF. The DNA of the CDR3 is TGCGCCAGCAGCCCGCTGGCGCGGGGCACTGAAGCTTTCTTT.

The V gene is TRBV2, the J gene TRBJ2-3, with D possibly being TRBD1 (6 bases). Trimming removed 6 bases from V and 1 base from J, with 17 bases in between. Per the germline V gene, CDR1 is SNHLY and CDR2 is FYNNEI. The CDR3 contains 16 residues. Written as DNA, the CDR3 is TGTGCCAGCAGGAGATGGGACACCGGCGGCACAGATACGCAGTATTTT. Its protein product is CASRRWDTGGTDTQYF.

The chain joins TRBV9 to TRBJ2-3; weak D call: TRBD2 (5 bases). Germline V gives CDR1 SGDLS, CDR2 YYNGEE. The CDR3 has 16 residues. With 4 bases removed from V and 0 bases from J, the gap between germline ends came to 15 bases. CDR3 sequence: CASSPRGAASTDTQYF. As DNA, the CDR3 is TGTGCCAGCAGCCCCCGGGGAGCGGCGAGCACAGATACGCAGTATTTT.

The gene calls are TRBV28 and TRBJ2-3; D is ambiguous. CDR1 and CDR2 (germline): MDHEN, SYDVKM. The CDR3 is 14 residues long. The V gene lost 8 bases and the J gene lost 3 bases, with 15 bases spanning the gap. The DNA of the CDR3 is TGTGCCAGCGTACCCTCCTACCCGACAGATACGCAGTATTTT. Translated: CASVPSYPTDTQYF.

The chain links TRBV5-4 to TRBJ1-2; 9 bases agree with TRBD1. V lost 5 bases, J lost 3 bases, and 8 bases stayed unmatched. In germline, CDR1 is SGHNT, CDR2 YYREEE (reference sequence). The CDR3 loop spans 15 amino acids. The CDR3 sequence: CASRGSGQGHYGYTF. The CDR3 region has the DNA TGTGCCAGCAGAGGCTCGGGACAGGGTCACTATGGCTACACCTTC.

The chain combines TRBV2 with TRBJ2-5, with a tentative D call TRBD2 (7 bases). The germline V gene has CDR1 SNHLY and CDR2 FYNNEI. The CDR3 extends over 15 amino acids. V was trimmed by 2 bases and J by 3 bases, leaving 13 bases between them. For the CDR3, the DNA is TGTGCCAGCAGTGAAATGGGAGGGGGTAAAGAGACCCAGTACTTC. Translated, it gives CASSEMGGGKETQYF.

The chain combines TRBV27 with TRBJ2-3; 8 bases are a match to TRBD2. In germline, CDR1 is MNHEY, CDR2 SMNVEV (reference sequence). The V gene end was trimmed by 3 bases and the J gene end by 4 bases; junction bases not matched to a gene: 12. The CDR3 spans 17 residues. CDR3: CASSLVPQREISDTQYF. DNA of the CDR3: TGTGCCAGCAGTTTGGTGCCCCAGCGGGAGATCTCAGATACGCAGTATTTT.

The V and J genes are TRBV5-1 and TRBJ2-3; D perhaps matches TRBD2 (6 bases). Germline V lookup: CDR1 SGHRS, CDR2 YFSETQ. V was clipped by 2 bases and J by 2 bases, with 9 bases between them. The CDR3 has 14 residues. The CDR3 DNA sequence: TGCGCCAGCAGCTTTACGGGGGTCACAGATACGCAGTATTTT. As protein: CASSFTGVTDTQYF.

The chain couples TRBV6-1 to TRBJ2-7, with 9 nucleotides matching TRBD1. The length of the CDR3 is 14 residues. V lost 3 bases, J lost 3 bases, and 3 bases stayed unmatched. Looked up from germline, CDR1 is MNHNS and CDR2 is SASEGT. The CDR3 DNA reads TGTGCCAGCAGTGAGGGACAGGGATTCTACGAGCAGTACTTC. Encoded protein: CASSEGQGFYEQYF.

This clone is a singleton in its sample. This chain uses TRBV5-5 with TRBJ1-1; D call uncertain. This CDR3 is built from 14 residues. Germline V gene lookup returns CDR1 SGHKS and CDR2 YYEKEE (reference sequence). Trimming stripped 0 bases from V and 3 bases from J, with 9 bases between. CDR3 in DNA: TGTGCCAGCAGCTTGGAGGCCCGGGACACTGAAGCTTTCTTT. This translates into CASSLEARDTEAFF.

The rearrangement uses TRBV7-9 and TRBJ2-2, with D possibly being TRBD1 (5 bases). This CDR3 is 17 amino acids long. The germline gives CDR1 SEHNR, CDR2 FQNEAQ (reference sequence). V lost 2 bases and J 1 base, leaving 14 bases between the germline ends. CDR3 protein: CASSLWGTGKNTGELFF. CDR3 in DNA: TGTGCCAGCAGCTTATGGGGAACAGGAAAGAACACCGGGGAGCTGTTTTTT.